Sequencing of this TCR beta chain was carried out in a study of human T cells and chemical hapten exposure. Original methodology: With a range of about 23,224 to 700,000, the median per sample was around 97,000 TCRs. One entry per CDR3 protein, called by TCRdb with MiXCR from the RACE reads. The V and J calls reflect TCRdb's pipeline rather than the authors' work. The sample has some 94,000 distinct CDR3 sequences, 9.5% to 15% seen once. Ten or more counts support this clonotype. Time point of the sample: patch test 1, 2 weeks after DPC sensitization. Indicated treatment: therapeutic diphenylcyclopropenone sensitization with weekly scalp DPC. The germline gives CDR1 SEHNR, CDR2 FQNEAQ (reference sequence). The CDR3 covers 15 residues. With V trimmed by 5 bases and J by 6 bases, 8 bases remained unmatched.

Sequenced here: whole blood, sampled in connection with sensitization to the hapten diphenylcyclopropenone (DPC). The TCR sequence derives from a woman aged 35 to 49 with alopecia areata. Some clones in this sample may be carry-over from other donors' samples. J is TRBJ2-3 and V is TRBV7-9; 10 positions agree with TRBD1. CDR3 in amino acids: CASSLRTGGMDTQYF. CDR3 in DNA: TGTGCCAGCAGCCTTCGGACAGGGGGTATGGATACGCAGTATTTT.